Shown below are 31 T cell receptor beta chains from a single sample sequenced in a study of T cells in localized non-small cell lung cancer. Sequencing was performed with immunoSEQ multiplex PCR; in TCRdb, only in-frame clones are kept and a portion is missing. The sample lists more than 45,000 clones, 65% to 85% occurring once. The source was peripheral blood mononuclear cells, collected before any cancer treatment. These receptors were taken from a man aged 40 to 69 with stage III lung adenocarcinoma.

The chain links TRBV7-9 to TRBJ2-5; D uncertain. Germline V CDR1 and CDR2: SEHNR, FQNEAQ (reference sequence). V was cut by 2 bases and J by 5 bases, with 12 bases left in between. The CDR3 is 14 amino acids. CDR3 nucleotides: TGTGCCAGCAGCTTAAGAAACAGCCCGGAGACCCAGTACTTC. This codes for CASSLRNSPETQYF.

Here the CDR3 DNA reads TGTGCCAGCAGTAGGGTCCCGAGCGGCAATCAGCCCCAGCATTTT. This sequence encodes CASSRVPSGNQPQHF. This chain links TRBV6-5 with TRBJ1-5, with D unclear. Per the germline V gene, CDR1 is MNHEY and CDR2 is SVGAGI. Trimming pared 5 bases from V and 2 bases from J, leaving 13 bases between. The CDR3 loop spans 15 amino acids.

This chain joins TRBV6-1 and TRBJ1-1; the D gene is possibly TRBD1 (5 bases). The CDR3 loop spans 13 amino acids. CDR1 is MNHNS, CDR2 SASEGT, per germline. Trimming removed 6 bases at V and 4 bases at J, with 12 bases between. CDR3 protein: CASRFDSPTEAFF. The CDR3 DNA reads TGTGCCAGCAGATTCGACAGTCCCACTGAAGCTTTCTTT.

The rearrangement links TRBV9 to TRBJ2-3, with unresolved D. The CDR3 is 15 residues long. Per the germline V gene, CDR1 is SGDLS and CDR2 is YYNGEE. The ends were cut back, 3 bases at V and 4 bases at J, with 15 bases in the middle. The CDR3 loop reads CASSDRARGADTQYF. The DNA for the CDR3 is TGTGCCAGCAGCGACCGGGCTAGAGGTGCAGATACGCAGTATTTT.

The chain carries TRBV19 and TRBJ2-5, with D possibly TRBD1 on 6 matching bases. V shed 7 bases and J shed 2 bases, with 14 bases lying between them. CDR3 size: 14 residues. Looked up from germline, CDR1 is LNHDA and CDR2 is SQIVND (reference sequence). The CDR3, as DNA: TGTGCCAGTACCCGGACAGCCGATCAAGAGACCCAGTACTTC. Its protein is CASTRTADQETQYF.

Note on this clone: The limits of the CDR3 on the DNA are not certain, so only TCRdb's listed CDR3 is given. This chain links TRBV27 with TRBJ2-5; the table calls TRBD1, which could not be checked here. The CDR3 has 16 amino acids, counting both end residues. CDR1 and CDR2 (germline): MNHEY, SMNVEV (reference sequence). The CDR3 loop reads CASSSSTGGLGETQYF.

The chain couples TRBV7-3 to TRBJ2-1; the D is unclear. V was cut by 2 bases and J by 8 bases, with 13 bases left in between. The germline V gene has CDR1 SGHTA and CDR2 FQGTGA. This CDR3 comprises 14 residues. The chain's CDR3 is CASSLSGPPDEQFF. In DNA form, the CDR3 reads TGTGCCAGCAGCTTATCCGGGCCGCCTGATGAGCAGTTCTTC.

The chain carries TRBV11-3 and TRBJ2-7; maybe TRBD2 (5 bases). The CDR3 extends over 14 amino acids. V lost 3 bases and J 3 bases, leaving 12 bases between the germline ends. CDR1 and CDR2 from the germline V gene are SGHNT and YENEEA. The CDR3 region has the DNA TGTGCCAGCAGCTTGGCATCCGGGAACTACGAGCAGTACTTC. Translating it yields CASSLASGNYEQYF.

This chain connects TRBV7-9 to TRBJ1-1, with D hard to call. The CDR3 covers 11 residues. V lost 1 base and J lost 7, with 4 bases in between. CDR1 and CDR2 from the germline V gene are SEHNR and FQNEAQ (reference sequence). CDR3 region: CASSLDSEAFF. The CDR3 DNA reads TGTGCCAGCAGCTTAGACAGTGAAGCTTTCTTT.

The CDR3 coding sequence is TGTGCCAGTAGCCCAGACCTCGGGACACCGGGATATAGCAATCAGCCCCAGCATTTT. Translation gives CASSPDLGTPGYSNQPQHF. V gene TRBV19 combines with J gene TRBJ1-5, with a tentative D call TRBD1 (6 bases). The CDR3 length is 19 residues. V lost 6 bases, J lost 0 bases, and 24 bases lay in between. Germline CDR1 reads LNHDA; CDR2 reads SQIVND (reference sequence).

The J gene is TRBJ1-5, the V gene TRBV5-5; no firm D call. V lost 2 bases and J lost 7, with 10 bases in between. Germline lookup yields CDR1 SGHKS and CDR2 YYEKEE (reference sequence). The CDR3 extends over 13 amino acids. CDR3 bases: TGTGCCAGCAGCTTTGATATCGGCCAGCCCCAGCATTTT. Encoded protein: CASSFDIGQPQHF.

V is TRBV5-4 and J is TRBJ2-1; no reliable D call. V was cut by 4 bases and J by 7 bases, with 12 bases left in between. Germline V gene data show CDR1 as SGHNT and CDR2 as YYREEE (reference sequence). CDR3 length: 13 amino acids. CDR3 nucleotide sequence: TGTGCCAGCAGCCACGTGGACGAAAATGAGCAGTTCTTC. This encodes CASSHVDENEQFF.

The chain carries TRBV5-6 and TRBJ2-5; 13 bases are a match to TRBD2. Trimming removed 5 bases from V and 4 bases from J; junction bases left unmatched: 14. CDR1 is SGHDT and CDR2 is YYEEEE in the germline V gene. This CDR3 has 18 residues. The CDR3 bases are TGTGCCAGCAGTTTTAAAGGGACTAGCGGGACTAGTGGAGAGACCCAGTACTTC. Amino acids: CASSFKGTSGTSGETQYF.

V and J are TRBV18 and TRBJ1-5; maybe TRBD1 (6 bases). Germline V CDR1 and CDR2: KGHSH, LQKENI. The V gene lost 5 bases and the J gene lost 4 bases, with 18 bases spanning the gap. CDR3 size: 16 residues. The CDR3 protein is CASSTSSGDGNQPQHF. The CDR3 nucleotides read TGTGCCAGCTCAACTTCCTCAGGGGACGGGAATCAGCCCCAGCATTTT.

This clone was detected once. The chain has TRBV4-1 and TRBJ1-1; a weak D match, TRBD1 (6 bases). V was cut by 1 base and J by 3 bases, with 12 bases left in between. The germline gives CDR1 MGHRA, CDR2 YSYEKL. This CDR3 is built from 15 residues. Written as DNA, the CDR3 is TGCGCCAGCAGCCAAGGTGGGGGCTTGGACACTGAAGCTTTCTTT. Protein: CASSQGGGLDTEAFF.

This CDR3 is CASSEQAGADTQYF. DNA for the CDR3: TGTGCCAGCAGTGAGCAAGCGGGGGCAGATACGCAGTATTTT. The V call is TRBV6-4, the J call TRBJ2-3, with 8 bases fitting TRBD2. J was trimmed by 4 bases and V by 3 bases; bases with no gene match: 3. Germline CDR1 MRHNA, CDR2 SNTAGT. The CDR3 runs 14 residues.

The chain combines TRBV13 with TRBJ1-3; TRBD1 might be the D (5 bases). The CDR3 covers 15 residues. Germline V gives CDR1 PRHDT, CDR2 FYEKMQ (reference sequence). V lost 3 bases and J lost 2, with 11 bases in between. CDR3 in amino acids: CASSFNGGAGNTIYF. For the CDR3, the DNA is TGTGCCAGCAGCTTTAATGGGGGGGCTGGAAACACCATATATTTT.

This clone occurred once. V gene TRBV19 combines with J gene TRBJ1-3; D not certain. The germline V gene has CDR1 LNHDA and CDR2 SQIVND (reference sequence). The CDR3 has 14 amino acids. Trimming took off 6 bases at V and 1 base at J, with 10 bases between the two ends. CDR3 bases: TGTGCCAGTAGCCGGCCGTCGTCTGGAAACACCATATATTTT. Encoded protein: CASSRPSSGNTIYF.

The rearrangement links TRBV10-3 to TRBJ2-1, with D hard to call. The CDR3 spans 15 residues. Deletions cut 4 bases from V and 1 base from J, with 11 bases between. CDR1 ENHRY and CDR2 SYGVKD come from the germline V gene. The CDR3 DNA reads as TGTGCCATCAGTGCGCTAACGGATTCCTACAATGAGCAGTTCTTC. Translated: CAISALTDSYNEQFF.

This chain joins TRBV15 and TRBJ1-2; 9 bases agree with TRBD1. The CDR3 runs 14 residues. Germline loops: CDR1 LNHNV, CDR2 YYDKDF (reference sequence). The V and J ends lost 4 bases and 4 bases, in that order; junction bases with no gene match: 4. Here the CDR3 reads CATSTGTGSYGYTF. The DNA for the CDR3 is TGTGCCACCAGCACTGGGACAGGGAGCTATGGCTACACCTTC.

The table lists this clone with a few counts. The chain couples TRBV19 to TRBJ1-5; D is ambiguous. The V gene lost 6 bases and the J gene lost 8 bases, with 17 bases spanning the gap. CDR3 length equals 14 residues. Germline CDR1 reads LNHDA; CDR2 reads SQIVND (reference sequence). CDR3: CASSSPGGMEPQHF. The CDR3, as DNA: TGTGCCAGTAGCTCCCCGGGAGGGATGGAGCCCCAGCATTTT.

The count of this clone is one. The V and J genes are TRBV5-1 and TRBJ1-4, with D unclear. CDR3 length: 14 residues. Between the trimmed V and J ends, which lost 4 bases and 5 bases, there was a span of 12 bases. Germline CDR1 is SGHRS and CDR2 is YFSETQ. The CDR3 nucleotides are TGCGCCAGCAGCCTCACGGCCTTGAATGAAAAACTGTTTTTT. Translated, it gives CASSLTALNEKLFF.

This clone was counted once. The chain employs TRBV6-6 and TRBJ2-3, with D unclear. The CDR3 extends over 12 amino acids. With 2 bases removed from V and 7 bases from J, the gap between germline ends came to 7 bases. Germline-derived CDR1 and CDR2 are MNHNY and SVGAGI (reference sequence). This CDR3 reads CASSYEAYTQYF. CDR3 sequence (DNA): TGTGCCAGCAGTTACGAGGCATATACGCAGTATTTT.

The V gene is TRBV10-3, the J gene TRBJ1-5; TRBD1 might be the D (6 bases). The length of the CDR3 is 16 residues. The V and J ends lost 2 bases and 0 bases respectively, with 11 bases between them. The germline V gene has CDR1 ENHRY and CDR2 SYGVKD. This CDR3 is CAISEDPGDSNQPQHF. As DNA, the CDR3 is TGTGCCATCAGTGAGGACCCAGGGGATAGCAATCAGCCCCAGCATTTT.

The chain is built from TRBV7-2 and TRBJ1-2; no clear D gene. V lost 5 bases and J 4 bases, leaving 17 bases between the germline ends. There are 15 residues in the CDR3. Germline CDR1 is SGHTA and CDR2 is FQGNSA. The CDR3 reads CASSPPEGIGYGYTF. CDR3 sequence (DNA): TGTGCCAGCAGCCCCCCCGAGGGAATTGGCTATGGCTACACCTTC.

The chain is built from TRBV19 and TRBJ1-2; D uncertain. The germline V gene has CDR1 LNHDA and CDR2 SQIVND (reference sequence). V was pared by 5 bases and J by 5 bases, with 6 bases between. The CDR3 consists of 11 residues. DNA for the CDR3: TGTGCCAGTAGTCCGTCATATGGCTACACCTTC. Translated, it gives CASSPSYGYTF.

The V and J genes are TRBV2 and TRBJ1-1; 7 nucleotides align to TRBD1. Germline V gives CDR1 SNHLY, CDR2 FYNNEI. V gave up 7 bases and J gave up 1 base; unmatched junction bases: 9. This CDR3 contains 15 residues. For the CDR3, the DNA is TGTGCCAGCACCTGGGACAGCCAAGAGAACACTGAAGCTTTCTTT. This gives the protein CASTWDSQENTEAFF.

The chain links TRBV5-6 to TRBJ2-1, with D maybe TRBD2 (6 bases). The CDR3 extends over 15 amino acids. The V end lost 2 bases, the J end lost 4 bases, and 13 bases lay between the germline ends. Germline loops: CDR1 SGHDT, CDR2 YYEEEE. CDR3 sequence: CASSLWGLTYNEQFF. The CDR3 coding sequence is TGTGCCAGCAGCTTATGGGGACTGACATACAATGAGCAGTTCTTC.

A single count supports this clone. V gene TRBV7-9 combines with J gene TRBJ2-6, with D perhaps TRBD1 or TRBD2 (6 bases each). Germline CDR1 SEHNR, CDR2 FQNEAQ (reference sequence). The ends were cut back, 4 bases at V and 2 bases at J, with 15 bases in the middle. The CDR3 totals 17 residues. The DNA of the CDR3 is TGTGCCAGCAGCTCCCGAGGGGGGCTGGCTGGGGCCAACGTCCTGACTTTC. Amino acid sequence: CASSSRGGLAGANVLTF.

The chain employs TRBV6-6 and TRBJ2-7, with D hard to call. The V gene's germline CDR1 is MNHNY and CDR2 SVGAGI (reference sequence). Trimming cost V 2 bases and J 2 bases, with 10 bases left between them. The CDR3 covers 14 residues. This chain's CDR3 is CASSYRTDAYEQYF. The CDR3 DNA follows: TGTGCCAGCAGTTACAGGACCGATGCCTACGAGCAGTACTTC.

The genes are TRBV6-5 and TRBJ1-1; D call uncertain. The germline V gene has CDR1 MNHEY and CDR2 SVGAGI. The CDR3 is made up of 14 amino acids. Trimming pared 5 bases from V and 1 base from J, leaving 11 bases between. CDR3 region: CASSARTGNTEAFF. The CDR3 nucleotides are TGTGCCAGCAGTGCCCGGACGGGGAACACTGAAGCTTTCTTT.